The 23 T cell receptor beta chains listed next were all sequenced from one sample in a study of T cell responses to AZD1222 COVID-19 vaccine. Libraries were prepared by immunoSEQ multiplex PCR; TCRdb keeps only in-frame clonotypes and omits some of them. The repertoire has over 85,000 clones, 90% of them found once; the top ten carry more than 7.5%. The sample consisted of peripheral blood, taken on day 0 of AZD1222 vaccination. The receptors originated from an adult in good health.

CDR3 amino acids: CASSLLGTGGRWRNSPLHF. DNA of the CDR3: TGTGCCAGCAGCTTATTGGGGACCGGGGGGCGATGGCGTAATTCACCCCTCCACTTT. The rearrangement links TRBV7-9 to TRBJ1-6, with D tentatively TRBD1 (6 bases). Trimming took off 2 bases at V and 6 bases at J, with 23 bases between the two ends. Germline V gene sequence: CDR1 SEHNR, CDR2 FQNEAQ (reference sequence). This CDR3 has 19 residues.

This chain joins TRBV14 and TRBJ2-1, with TRBD2 as a possible D gene (6 bases). The CDR3 extends over 18 amino acids. Germline CDR1 is SGHDN and CDR2 is FVKESK. V was clipped by 1 base and J by 6 bases, with 22 bases between them. This CDR3 is CASSQVIGAGPWGNEQFF. The CDR3 bases are TGTGCCAGCAGCCAAGTGATAGGGGCGGGGCCCTGGGGCAATGAGCAGTTCTTC.

The chain recombines TRBV7-3 with TRBJ1-5, with D hard to call. Germline assignment: CDR1 SGHTA and CDR2 FQGTGA. The V end was cut by 3 bases, the J end by 5 bases, with 8 bases between. The CDR3 covers 13 residues. CDR3 coding DNA: TGTGCCAGCAGCTTGGACCGGTATCAGCCCCAGCATTTT. This encodes CASSLDRYQPQHF.

Only a few counts were recorded for this clone. This rearrangement joins TRBV4-3 to TRBJ1-5; D not resolved. CDR3 length equals 16 residues. Germline assignment: CDR1 LGHNA and CDR2 YSLEER. V was shortened by 2 bases and J by 0 bases, with 11 bases between the two germline ends. The CDR3 DNA reads TGCGCCAGCAGCCAAAGGGAGGACTATAGCAATCAGCCCCAGCATTTT. Translation: CASSQREDYSNQPQHF.

This chain connects TRBV4-3 to TRBJ1-3; D not certain. V was trimmed by 4 bases and J by 0 bases, leaving 7 bases between them. The CDR3 loop spans 14 amino acids. Germline V lookup: CDR1 LGHNA, CDR2 YSLEER. The CDR3 sequence is CASSPDYSGNTIYF. CDR3 nucleotides: TGCGCCAGCAGCCCGGATTACTCTGGAAACACCATATATTTT.

The V and J genes are TRBV18 and TRBJ1-1, with a tentative D call TRBD1 (5 bases). Germline CDR1 and CDR2: KGHSH and LQKENI. This CDR3 is 16 amino acids long. Trimming pared 1 base from V and 2 bases from J, leaving 14 bases between. CDR3 loop: CASSPLETGGNTEAFF. CDR3 nucleotides: TGTGCCAGCTCACCACTAGAAACGGGGGGTAACACTGAAGCTTTCTTT.

The CDR3 here is CATSSIQGDSSYEQYF. The CDR3 nucleotides read TGTGCCACCAGCAGTATCCAGGGGGACAGCTCCTACGAGCAGTACTTC. The rearrangement joins TRBV15 to TRBJ2-7; TRBD1 matches 7 bases. The CDR3 totals 16 residues. Germline V gene lookup returns CDR1 LNHNV and CDR2 YYDKDF (reference sequence). V gave up 3 bases and J gave up 0 bases; unmatched junction bases: 8.

The rearrangement joins TRBV11-2 to TRBJ1-6; 9 positions agree with TRBD1. Germline V gives CDR1 SGHAT, CDR2 FQNNGV. Trimming at V came to 4 bases and at J to 3 bases, leaving 1 base not matched to a gene. The CDR3 runs to 15 residues. CDR3 bases: TGTGCCAGCAGCTCGGACAGGGGCTATAATTCACCCCTCCACTTT. This codes for CASSSDRGYNSPLHF.

Concerning this clone: The sample carries other DNA sequences with the same CDR3. J is TRBJ1-2 and V is TRBV12-3 or TRBV12-4; the D gene is possibly TRBD1 (5 bases). Trimming left V 5 bases short and J 5 bases short, with 9 bases between. The CDR3 totals 12 residues. DNA for the CDR3: TGTGCCAGCAGTGGGACTGATTATGGCTACACCTTC. It yields the protein CASSGTDYGYTF.

This chain connects TRBV4-3 to TRBJ1-2; maybe TRBD1 (5 bases). V was pared by 0 bases and J by 4 bases, with 21 bases between. Germline lookup yields CDR1 LGHNA and CDR2 YSLEER. The CDR3 covers 18 residues. Written as DNA, the CDR3 is TGCGCCAGCAGCCAAGAATACCACGGGGCGGCGAAAGGCTATGGCTACACCTTC. This encodes CASSQEYHGAAKGYGYTF.

This rearrangement joins TRBV7-6 to TRBJ1-1; 9 bases match TRBD1. Germline trimming cut 5 bases from V and 4 bases from J; bases unmatched to any gene: 8. Per the germline V gene, CDR1 is SGHVS and CDR2 is FNYEAQ. CDR3 length: 15 amino acids. DNA of the CDR3: TGTGCCAGCAGCAATATACAGGGGGCGGGCACTGAAGCTTTCTTT. It specifies CASSNIQGAGTEAFF.

Concerning this clone itself: A junction boundary mismatches the germline segment, possibly from a read error. The chain carries TRBV6-1 and TRBJ2-5; 12 nucleotides align to TRBD1. From germline, CDR1 is MNHNS and CDR2 SASEGT. There are 16 residues in the CDR3. CDR3 nucleotide sequence: TGTGCCAGCACTGAAAGGGGGACAGGGGGCTGGGAGACCCAGTACTTC. Amino acids: CASTERGTGGWETQYF.

This clone appeared once. The gene calls are TRBV18 and TRBJ2-5; TRBD2 agrees at 10 bases. In germline, CDR1 is KGHSH, CDR2 LQKENI. CDR3 length: 17 amino acids. V lost 4 bases and J lost 4; bases outside the gene matches: 12. CDR3 region: CASSLSSRLAGAETQYF. CDR3 coding DNA: TGTGCCAGCTCACTATCCTCCCGCCTAGCGGGGGCAGAGACCCAGTACTTC. The variable domain in full, completed from reference TRBV18 and TRBJ2-5, reads NAGVMQNPRHLVRRRGQEARLRCSPMKGHSHVYWYRQLPEEGLKFMVYLQKENIIDESGMPKERFSAEFPKEGPSILRIQQVVRGDSAAYFCASSLSSRLAGAETQYFGPGTRLLVL.

This clone appeared once. This chain links TRBV2 with TRBJ1-5; no firm D call. V lost 7 bases and J lost 3, with 10 bases in between. In germline, CDR1 is SNHLY, CDR2 FYNNEI. This CDR3 comprises 13 residues. CDR3: CASTGQANQPQHF. In nucleotides, the CDR3 is TGTGCCAGCACTGGTCAGGCCAATCAGCCCCAGCATTTT.

This clone has a single count. The CDR3 DNA sequence: TGTGCCAGCAGCCACAACTGGGGGCAGTACTTC. This codes for CASSHNWGQYF. The V gene is TRBV6-2 or TRBV6-3, the J gene TRBJ2-7; D is ambiguous. The germline V gene has CDR1 MNHEY and CDR2 SVGEGT. The CDR3 covers 11 residues. V lost 6 bases and J lost 9, with 12 bases in between.

The CDR3 sequence: CASSLYTGTAEQFF. The CDR3 DNA sequence: TGTGCCAGCAGTTTATATACAGGGACGGCTGAGCAGTTCTTC. J is TRBJ2-1 and V is TRBV28; maybe TRBD1 (6 bases). The V gene's germline CDR1 is MDHEN and CDR2 SYDVKM. V shed 1 base and J shed 9 bases, with 13 bases lying between them. This CDR3 region has 14 residues.

The chain employs TRBV6-5 and TRBJ2-7; D ambiguous. V was shortened by 6 bases and J by 2 bases, with 5 bases between the two germline ends. Germline CDR1 is MNHEY and CDR2 is SVGAGI. This CDR3 has 11 residues. As DNA, the CDR3 is TGTGCCAGCAGGAAACCCTACGAGCAGTACTTC. Translating it yields CASRKPYEQYF.

The rearrangement uses TRBV18 and TRBJ2-1; TRBD2 matches at 10 bases. J gave up 8 bases and V 5 bases, and 6 bases lay outside the gene matches. The CDR3 is 14 amino acids. CDR1 KGHSH and CDR2 LQKENI come from the germline V gene. The CDR3 loop is CASSLSSGGHEQFF. CDR3 bases: TGTGCCAGCTCATTGTCTAGCGGGGGCCATGAGCAGTTCTTC.

This chain links TRBV5-1 with TRBJ1-1; D not certain. This CDR3 is built from 13 residues. Trimming removed 2 bases from V and 8 bases from J, with 13 bases in between. CDR1 and CDR2 from the germline V gene are SGHRS and YFSETQ. The CDR3 protein is CASSFPGEGEAFF. Written as DNA, the CDR3 is TGCGCCAGCAGCTTCCCCGGGGAGGGCGAAGCTTTCTTT.

The rearrangement links TRBV5-8 to TRBJ2-7; TRBD1 aligns across 7 bases. Losses at the gene ends were 4 bases for V and 4 bases for J; bases not matched to a gene: 11. The CDR3 is made up of 15 amino acids. CDR1 SGHTS and CDR2 YDEGEE come from the germline V gene. For the CDR3, the DNA is TGTGCCAGCAGCCCGTGGGGGACAGAAGGATACGAGCAGTACTTC. Translation gives CASSPWGTEGYEQYF.

The V and J genes are TRBV29-1 and TRBJ1-3; TRBD1 might be the D (5 bases). This CDR3 comprises 14 residues. The V gene's germline CDR1 is SQVTM and CDR2 ANQGSEA. Trimming stripped 3 bases from V and 2 bases from J, with 11 bases between. CDR3 loop: CSVDDGAAGNTIYF. For the CDR3, the DNA is TGCAGCGTTGATGACGGGGCGGCTGGAAACACCATATATTTT.

The chain joins TRBV6-5 to TRBJ2-7, with 7 bases that match TRBD1. The V gene's germline CDR1 is MNHEY and CDR2 SVGAGI. Trimming removed 11 bases from V and 7 bases from J; junction bases left unmatched: 17. This CDR3 region has 14 residues. The CDR3 coding sequence is TGTGCCGCACTAGGACAGGTCCCATCCGCGGAGCAGTACTTC. Translation: CAALGQVPSAEQYF.

The chain carries TRBV6-2 or TRBV6-3 and TRBJ1-2; the D gene is possibly TRBD1 (5 bases). The CDR3 extends over 13 amino acids. The germline CDR1 and CDR2 sequences are MNHEY and SVGEGT. V lost 5 bases and J 2 bases, leaving 9 bases between the germline ends. The CDR3 loop is CASSRAGNYGYTF. The CDR3 coding sequence is TGTGCCAGCAGTCGGGCAGGGAACTATGGCTACACCTTC.